Detailed here is one TCR beta chain. Its antigen is still unknown. Authors' data handling: Junction-only sequences without quality scores came from ImmunoSEQ, so filtering differed. Sequencing used immunoSEQ multiplex PCR; TCRdb keeps in-frame clones, though not all of them. The D gene and trimming were derived from the DNA, and the V and J assignments and clone size from that table. The sample carries 2 million to 2.5 million clones, roughly 95% recorded once. These data belong to a study of shared clonotypes between healthy human individuals. Points from the study as a whole: Naive subsets usually exceeded memory subsets in estimated richness. Non-shared clonotypes showed lower generation probabilities than clonotypes common to all four donors. Donors were few, which limited the genetic and exposure-history diversity represented.

The CDR3 runs 15 residues. The trim removed 6 bases at V and 1 base at J, leaving 4 bases unmatched. In germline, CDR1 is MNHEY, CDR2 SMNVEV (reference sequence). Sequenced input: naive CD4+ T cells sorted from blood. Subset specified: CD45RA+ positively selected. V and J are TRBV27 and TRBJ2-2; 8 nucleotides match TRBD1. The sequence derives from a man aged 18 to 29 in good health. CDR3 residues: CASRLGTGNTGELFF. The CDR3 nucleotides are TGTGCCAGCAGGTTGGGGACAGGGAACACCGGGGAGCTGTTTTTT.